Listed below are T cell receptor beta chains from one sample, sequenced in a study of T cells in Graves' hyperthyroidism and ophthalmopathy. Each CDR3 protein is one row after TCRdb ran MiXCR on the multiplex PCR reads. The sample lists a few hundred thousand distinct CDR3 sequences; 14% to 15% were seen once. Sample: blood. These receptors all stem from a woman in her 30s with Graves' hyperthyroidism. The CDR3 runs from the conserved cysteine through the conserved F or W. A D gene is named only where the DNA matches it firmly. Clone size, where shown, is once, few, many, or a class for clones that have expanded.

D	size	V	J	CDR3	DNA
TRBD2	many	TRBV7-2	TRBJ2-3	CASSLTSGGVGATDTQYF	TGTGCCAGCAGCCTGACTAGCGGGGGTGTGGGGGCGACAGATACGCAGTATTTT
-	many	TRBV10-3	TRBJ1-2	CAITPGQTNYGYTF	TGTGCCATCACCCCGGGACAAACTAACTATGGCTACACCTTC
-	few	TRBV27	TRBJ2-5	CASSFSTRETQYF	TGTGCCAGCAGTTTTTCGACTCGGGAGACCCAGTACTTC
TRBD2	many	TRBV7-9	TRBJ2-7	CASSPPTSGALYEQYF	TGTGCCAGCAGCCCTCCGACTAGCGGGGCTCTCTACGAGCAGTACTTC
-	few	TRBV29-1	TRBJ2-1	CSALDSETLNEQFF	TGCAGCGCCCTTGACAGCGAGACCCTCAATGAGCAGTTCTTC
-	many	TRBV28	TRBJ2-7	CASSLFSAGHEQYF	TGTGCCAGCAGTTTATTTAGTGCCGGCCACGAGCAGTACTTC
TRBD1	-	TRBV30	TRBJ2-5	CAWAGGASETQYF	TGTGCCTGGGCAGGGGGCGCGTCAGAGACCCAGTACTTC
-	many	TRBV28	TRBJ2-3	CASSLGGTITDTQYF	TGTGCCAGCAGTTTGGGGGGGACAATAACAGATACGCAGTATTTT
TRBD1	many	TRBV7-9	TRBJ1-2	CASSLIGQGLGYGYTF	TGTGCCAGCAGCTTAATCGGACAGGGCCTTGGCTATGGCTACACCTTC
-	many	TRBV7-8	TRBJ2-3	CASSPSRDWLSTDTQYF	TGTGCCAGCAGCCCTAGCCGGGACTGGTTAAGCACAGATACGCAGTATTTT
TRBD1	few	TRBV7-9	TRBJ1-1	CASSLGTGGAFF	TGTGCCAGCAGCTTAGGAACAGGGGGGGCTTTCTTT
-	-	TRBV18	TRBJ1-5	CASQRGVNQPQHF	TGTGCCAGCCAGCGAGGGGTCAATCAGCCCCAGCATTTT
-	many	TRBV18	TRBJ1-6	CASSPSGGDSPLHF	TGTGCCAGCTCACCATCCGGGGGGGATTCACCCCTCCACTTT
TRBD1	-	TRBV6-1	TRBJ1-2	CASTVTGGRGYGYTF	TGTGCCAGCACCGTAACAGGGGGCCGGGGCTATGGCTACACCTTC
-	many	TRBV3-1	TRBJ2-1	CASSRSGADNEQFF	TGTGCCAGCAGCCGGTCAGGGGCGGACAATGAGCAGTTCTTC
-	few	TRBV20-1	TRBJ2-5	CSARGQKQETQYF	TGCAGTGCTAGAGGGCAGAAGCAAGAGACCCAGTACTTC
TRBD1	many	TRBV10-3	TRBJ2-7	CAISESLQGKPYEQYF	TGTGCCATCAGTGAGTCGTTACAGGGGAAACCCTACGAGCAGTACTTC
-	many	TRBV3-1	TRBJ2-7	CASSPVRGRRAYEQYF	TGTGCCAGCAGCCCCGTCCGGGGGAGAAGGGCCTACGAGCAGTACTTC
-	many	TRBV12-3/TRBV12-4	TRBJ2-4	CASSLEEGNTKNIQYF	TGTGCCAGCAGTTTAGAAGAAGGGAATACCAAAAACATTCAGTACTTC
TRBD2	many	TRBV24-1	TRBJ2-3	CATSDMTSSGRVADTQYF	TGTGCCACCAGTGACATGACATCAAGCGGGAGGGTTGCAGATACGCAGTATTTT
-	-	TRBV20-1	TRBJ1-1	CSAREGTVNTEAFF	TGCAGTGCTAGAGAAGGGACGGTGAACACTGAAGCTTTCTTT
TRBD1	many	TRBV12-3/TRBV12-4	TRBJ2-2	CASSDGQGPGELFF	TGTGCCAGCAGTGACGGACAGGGCCCCGGGGAGCTGTTTTTT
-	many	TRBV29-1	TRBJ2-1	CSVGDLGGEQFF	TGCAGCGTTGGAGATCTAGGGGGTGAGCAGTTCTTC
TRBD2	few	TRBV7-9	TRBJ2-2	CASSLASGTSTRELFF	TGTGCCAGCAGCTTAGCGTCGGGGACTAGTACCCGGGAGCTGTTTTTT
-	-	TRBV11-2	TRBJ2-3	CASSLGVSGSTDTQYF	TGTGCCAGCAGCTTAGGGGTTAGCGGAAGCACAGATACGCAGTATTTT
-	-	TRBV27	TRBJ1-2	CASRGRDYGYTF	TGTGCCAGCAGGGGGCGAGACTATGGCTACACCTTC
-	-	TRBV11-2	TRBJ1-1	CASSLGQMMNTEAFF	TGTGCCAGCAGCCTAGGACAGATGATGAACACTGAAGCTTTCTTT
TRBD2	-	TRBV11-2	TRBJ2-5	CASNSTSGRETQYF	TGTGCCAGCAACTCGACTAGCGGGAGAGAGACCCAGTACTTC
TRBD2	many	TRBV18	TRBJ2-5	CASSPEGYPGLAMYF	TGTGCCAGCTCACCAGAGGGGTATCCGGGACTAGCTATGTACTTC
-	few	TRBV5-5	TRBJ2-7	CASSFFTLRSYEQYF	TGTGCCAGCAGCTTTTTTACTCTACGCTCCTACGAGCAGTACTTC
TRBD2	many	TRBV10-1	TRBJ2-7	CASSGPGLAGSYEQYF	TGCGCCAGCAGCGGGCCGGGACTAGCGGGATCCTACGAGCAGTACTTC
-	few	TRBV2	TRBJ2-1	CASSESSIVGVTFF	TGTGCCAGCAGTGAGAGCTCGATCGTTGGGGTAACGTTCTTC
-	-	TRBV2	TRBJ1-4	CASASGLEEKLFF	TGTGCCAGTGCTTCAGGGCTAGAGGAAAAACTGTTTTTT
-	many	TRBV28	TRBJ2-6	CASSFISGANVLTF	TGTGCCAGCAGTTTTATCTCTGGGGCCAACGTCCTGACTTTC
-	many	TRBV11-2	TRBJ2-7	CASSFGSNYEQYF	TGTGCCAGCAGCTTCGGGTCAAACTACGAGCAGTACTTC
-	once	TRBV5-1	TRBJ2-7	CASSLANTTGSYEQYF	TGCGCCAGCAGCTTGGCTAACACGACGGGATCCTACGAGCAGTACTTC
-	many	TRBV19	TRBJ2-7	CASSIDLAASRYEQYF	TGTGCCAGTAGTATAGATCTCGCGGCTAGCAGATACGAGCAGTACTTC
-	-	TRBV6-6	TRBJ1-1	CASSYPGQLNTEAFF	TGTGCCAGCAGTTACCCCGGGCAGTTGAACACTGAAGCTTTCTTT
-	-	TRBV28	TRBJ2-1	CASSLGFSNEQFF	TGTGCCAGCAGCTTAGGGTTTAGCAATGAGCAGTTCTTC
-	many	TRBV11-1	TRBJ2-1	CASSPDIRTEQFF	TGTGCCAGCAGCCCCGATATACGGACTGAGCAGTTCTTC
TRBD2	few	TRBV5-4	TRBJ2-1	CASSPTSGASSYNEQFF	TGTGCCAGCAGCCCCACTAGCGGGGCGAGCTCCTACAATGAGCAGTTCTTC
-	many	TRBV6-1	TRBJ2-7	CASKKGLEAQYF	TGTGCCAGCAAAAAGGGGCTAGAGGCGCAGTACTTC
TRBD2	-	TRBV7-9	TRBJ2-7	CASSYAGGPYEQYF	TGTGCCAGCAGCTACGCGGGAGGGCCGTACGAGCAGTACTTC
-	many	TRBV11-2	TRBJ2-2	CASSLVRSTGELFF	TGTGCCAGCAGCTTAGTCAGATCCACCGGGGAGCTGTTTTTT
TRBD1	-	TRBV20-1	TRBJ1-5	CSAGKGTGGSQPQHF	TGCAGTGCTGGGAAAGGTACAGGGGGCTCTCAGCCCCAGCATTTT